A single sample gave rise to the 28 T cell receptor beta chains below, sequenced in a study of glioma-infiltrating T cells after dendritic cell vaccination. The protocol was immunoSEQ multiplex PCR, while the TCRdb copy is restricted to in-frame clones and leaves out a portion. The table lists tens of thousands of clones, over 70% of them singletons. This specimen was blood, taken before dendritic cell vaccination. Receptors were obtained from a human donor with glioblastoma.

Here the CDR3 reads CASSLYTDRVYGYTF. The CDR3 region has the DNA TGCGCCAGCAGCTTGTACACCGACAGGGTCTATGGCTACACCTTC. The V gene is TRBV5-1, the J gene TRBJ1-2; 7 nucleotides agree with TRBD1. The CDR3 runs 15 residues. Trimming cost V 1 base and J 4 bases; bases outside gene matches: 7. Germline CDR1 SGHRS, CDR2 YFSETQ.

V usage is TRBV19 and J usage is TRBJ2-3, with a tentative D call TRBD1 (6 bases). V lost 0 bases, J lost 1 base, and 17 bases lay in between. This CDR3 has 18 residues. Germline V gene data show CDR1 as LNHDA and CDR2 as SQIVND (reference sequence). The CDR3 spells CASSIDLGFGGGTDTQYF. The CDR3 coding sequence is TGTGCCAGTAGTATAGACCTAGGTTTTGGGGGCGGCACAGATACGCAGTATTTT. Variable domain in full (rest from reference TRBV19 and TRBJ2-3): DGGITQSPKYLFRKEGQNVTLSCEQNLNHDAMYWYRQDPGQGLRLIYYSQIVNDFQKGDIAEGYSVSREKKESFPLTVTSAQKNPTAFYLCASSIDLGFGGGTDTQYFGPGTRLTVL.

J is TRBJ2-7 and V is TRBV5-1; D unresolved. The germline V gene has CDR1 SGHRS and CDR2 YFSETQ. There are 13 residues in the CDR3. V shed 2 bases and J shed 3 bases, with 9 bases lying between them. This chain's CDR3 is CASSFGSGYEQYF. The DNA of the CDR3 is TGCGCCAGCAGCTTTGGTTCGGGCTACGAGCAGTACTTC.

The rearrangement uses TRBV28 and TRBJ2-5, with 7 positions matching TRBD1. The CDR3 has 13 residues. The J segment lost 3 bases and the V segment lost 4 bases, leaving 2 bases of the junction unmatched. Germline CDR1 is MDHEN and CDR2 is SYDVKM. CDR3 sequence reads: CASSSGTEETQYF. CDR3 nucleotide sequence: TGTGCCAGCAGTTCCGGGACAGAAGAGACCCAGTACTTC.

The chain recombines TRBV18 with TRBJ2-6; D is ambiguous. The ends were cut back, 1 base at V and 3 bases at J, with 10 bases in the middle. CDR1 and CDR2 (germline): KGHSH, LQKENI. The CDR3 consists of 16 residues. The CDR3 DNA sequence: TGTGCCAGCTCACCACTCCCCGACTTTGGGGCCAACGTCCTGACTTTC. It encodes CASSPLPDFGANVLTF.

J is TRBJ1-2 and V is TRBV28, with 8 bases lining up with TRBD1. This CDR3 has 15 amino acids. V lost 6 bases, J lost 4 bases, and 10 bases stayed unmatched. Germline CDR1 reads MDHEN; CDR2 reads SYDVKM. CDR3 nucleotides: TGTGCCAGCAGACCCGGACAGGGAACTCTCTATGGCTACACCTTC. This gives the protein CASRPGQGTLYGYTF.

The chain is built from TRBV29-1 and TRBJ1-5; 10 bases are shared with TRBD1. The CDR3 contains 14 residues. Germline V gene sequence: CDR1 SQVTM, CDR2 ANQGSEA. The J segment lost 2 bases and the V segment lost 7 bases, leaving 5 bases of the junction unmatched. For the CDR3, the DNA is TGCAGCGCGGAAGGGACAGGGGGCAATCAGCCCCAGCATTTT. Its translation: CSAEGTGGNQPQHF. The full variable domain, rest sourced from reference TRBV29-1 and TRBJ1-5, is SAVISQKPSRDICQRGTSLTIQCQVDSQVTMMFWYRQQPGQSLTLIATANQGSEATYESGFVIDKFPISRPNLTFSTLTVSNMSPEDSSIYLCSAEGTGGNQPQHFGDGTRLSIL.

The chain links TRBV7-9 to TRBJ1-2; D perhaps matches TRBD1 (6 bases). Germline-derived CDR1 and CDR2 are SEHNR and FQNEAQ (reference sequence). The CDR3 is made up of 16 amino acids. Between the trimmed V and J ends, which lost 5 bases and 4 bases, there was a span of 20 bases. CDR3: CASSTFREGVRYGYTF. The CDR3, as DNA: TGTGCCAGCAGCACCTTTAGGGAGGGGGTACGCTATGGCTACACCTTC.

This sequence joins TRBV5-1 and TRBJ2-1, with TRBD1 matching over 9 bases. Germline V gene sequence: CDR1 SGHRS, CDR2 YFSETQ. V lost 0 bases and J lost 10; bases outside the gene matches: 8. CDR3 length: 15 amino acids. CDR3 loop: CASSLDSGQGQEQFF. CDR3 coding DNA: TGCGCCAGCAGCTTGGATTCCGGACAGGGGCAGGAGCAGTTCTTC.

The rearrangement uses TRBV5-6 and TRBJ1-1, with D unresolved. V was shortened by 0 bases and J by 1 base, with 10 bases between the two germline ends. The CDR3 covers 15 residues. Germline V gives CDR1 SGHDT, CDR2 YYEEEE. The DNA of the CDR3 is TGTGCCAGCAGCTTGGTCGGTTCGCCGAACACTGAAGCTTTCTTT. Residues: CASSLVGSPNTEAFF.

The chain couples TRBV6-1 to TRBJ2-1; 8 nucleotides align to TRBD2. CDR3 length: 15 amino acids. Germline CDR1 and CDR2: MNHNS and SASEGT. After removal of 4 bases from V and 10 bases from J, the junction contained 12 bases not matched to a gene. The CDR3 is CASSVVIGGAGEQFF. For the CDR3, the DNA is TGTGCCAGCAGTGTTGTAATCGGGGGGGCCGGCGAGCAGTTCTTC.

This chain links TRBV9 with TRBJ1-4, with 8 bases fitting TRBD1. CDR3 length: 16 residues. Per the germline V gene, CDR1 is SGDLS and CDR2 is YYNGEE. Trimming removed 4 bases from V and 7 bases from J; junction bases left unmatched: 12. CDR3 DNA sequence: TGTGCCAGCAGCCTTACCGACGGACAGGGATTTGAAAAACTGTTTTTT. Its protein is CASSLTDGQGFEKLFF.

The V and J genes are TRBV19 and TRBJ2-1; 10 bases fit TRBD1. CDR3 length: 15 amino acids. Germline V lookup: CDR1 LNHDA, CDR2 SQIVND (reference sequence). The V and J ends lost 9 bases and 6 bases, in that order; junction bases with no gene match: 11. For the CDR3, the DNA is TGTGCCAGCATAAATCGACAGGGGGCGGGCAATGAGCAGTTCTTC. Its translation: CASINRQGAGNEQFF.

This clone was found once. The DNA for the CDR3 is TGTGCCAGTAGTAATGACAGGGAGAGCACTGAAGCTTTCTTT. This translates into CASSNDRESTEAFF. This chain uses TRBV19 with TRBJ1-1; 7 bases map to TRBD1. J gave up 4 bases and V 4 bases, and 6 bases lay outside the gene matches. CDR1 is LNHDA, CDR2 SQIVND, per germline (reference sequence). There are 14 residues in the CDR3. Drawing the rest from reference TRBV19 and TRBJ1-1, the complete variable domain is DGGITQSPKYLFRKEGQNVTLSCEQNLNHDAMYWYRQDPGQGLRLIYYSQIVNDFQKGDIAEGYSVSREKKESFPLTVTSAQKNPTAFYLCASSNDRESTEAFFGQGTRLTVV.

The chain couples TRBV13 to TRBJ2-5; a possible D gene is TRBD1 (6 bases). The CDR3 contains 14 residues. Germline V lookup: CDR1 PRHDT, CDR2 FYEKMQ (reference sequence). The V end lost 4 bases, the J end lost 2 bases, and 11 bases lay between the germline ends. The CDR3 sequence: CASSWGRPQETQYF. CDR3 bases: TGTGCCAGCAGCTGGGGGCGACCTCAAGAGACCCAGTACTTC.

V gene TRBV14 combines with J gene TRBJ2-7; D not resolved. With 0 bases removed from V and 7 bases from J, the gap between germline ends came to 16 bases. CDR3 size: 15 residues. Germline V gene sequence: CDR1 SGHDN, CDR2 FVKESK. The CDR3 DNA sequence: TGTGCCAGCAGCCAAGATCCTCTGCAGGCTACTGAGCAGTACTTC. Its protein is CASSQDPLQATEQYF.

The chain couples TRBV19 to TRBJ2-2; 8 nucleotides line up with TRBD2. Germline CDR1 is LNHDA and CDR2 is SQIVND (reference sequence). CDR3 length: 15 residues. With 3 bases clipped from V and 10 bases from J, the junction kept 10 bases outside the gene matches. The CDR3 loop is CASSMMRTGGVELFF. DNA of the CDR3: TGTGCCAGTAGTATGATGAGAACCGGGGGGGTGGAGCTGTTTTTT. Filled out from reference TRBV19 and TRBJ2-2, the complete variable domain reads DGGITQSPKYLFRKEGQNVTLSCEQNLNHDAMYWYRQDPGQGLRLIYYSQIVNDFQKGDIAEGYSVSREKKESFPLTVTSAQKNPTAFYLCASSMMRTGGVELFFGEGSRLTVL.

This chain links TRBV5-1 with TRBJ1-4; unclear D gene. The CDR3 is made up of 15 amino acids. Per the germline V gene, CDR1 is SGHRS and CDR2 is YFSETQ. V was cut by 4 bases and J by 0 bases, with 10 bases left in between. The CDR3 DNA reads TGCGCCAGCAGCACCGAGGGTCCAACTAATGAAAAACTGTTTTTT. Translated: CASSTEGPTNEKLFF.

V is TRBV5-1 and J is TRBJ2-1; 12 bases align to TRBD2. Looked up from germline, CDR1 is SGHRS and CDR2 is YFSETQ. Trimming cost V 2 bases and J 0 bases; bases outside gene matches: 3. The CDR3 runs to 17 residues. CDR3 DNA sequence: TGCGCCAGCAGCTTCCTGACTAGCGGGAGCTCCTACAATGAGCAGTTCTTC. It yields the protein CASSFLTSGSSYNEQFF.

This chain links TRBV5-1 with TRBJ1-4, with D possibly being TRBD1 (5 bases). Trimming cost V 0 bases and J 10 bases, with 16 bases left between them. The germline V gene encodes CDR1 SGHRS and CDR2 YFSETQ. The CDR3 runs to 15 residues. The CDR3, as DNA: TGCGCCAGCAGCTTGGTACAGGAAAGGCGTGGAAAACTGTTTTTT. Encoded protein: CASSLVQERRGKLFF.

This clone showed up just a few times. The chain carries TRBV9 and TRBJ2-6; D remains unclear. The CDR3 runs to 16 residues. The germline CDR1 and CDR2 sequences are SGDLS and YYNGEE. V was cut by 4 bases and J by 0 bases, with 11 bases left in between. CDR3 in DNA: TGTGCCAGCAGCTCCCGGGTCACCTCTGGGGCCAACGTCCTGACTTTC. It yields the protein CASSSRVTSGANVLTF.

This clone was seen only a few times. This sequence joins TRBV4-2 and TRBJ2-7; weak D call: TRBD2 (5 bases). The CDR3 loop spans 15 amino acids. With 0 bases removed from V and 4 bases from J, the gap between germline ends came to 13 bases. CDR1 LGHNA and CDR2 YNFKEQ come from the germline V gene. The CDR3, as DNA: TGTGCCAGCAGCCAAGATCGGGAAGGGTGGTACGAGCAGTACTTC. Protein sequence: CASSQDREGWYEQYF.

J is TRBJ2-3 and V is TRBV6-1, with D hard to call. V shed 2 bases and J shed 6 bases, with 12 bases lying between them. Germline lookup yields CDR1 MNHNS and CDR2 SASEGT. This CDR3 has 14 residues. The CDR3 reads CASSEPGNKDTQYF. CDR3 sequence (DNA): TGTGCCAGCAGTGAACCAGGAAATAAGGATACGCAGTATTTT.

Comment on this clone: No conserved phenylalanine or tryptophan ends this CDR3, so it is likely a read error. The chain uses TRBV9 and TRBJ2-7; 8 bases line up with TRBD2. The V segment lost 4 bases and the J segment 2 bases; nucleotides outside the gene matches: 11. This CDR3 has 16 residues. Germline lookup yields CDR1 SGDLS and CDR2 YYNGEE. The DNA for the CDR3 is TGTGCCAGCAGCCCCCAAGGAGCGGGGGTCACCTACGAGCAGTACCTC. Its translation: CASSPQGAGVTYEQYL.

The chain links TRBV6-6 to TRBJ2-5, with a possible D match to TRBD2 (5 bases). CDR1 and CDR2 from the germline V gene are MNHNY and SVGAGI (reference sequence). The CDR3 loop spans 14 amino acids. The V end lost 6 bases, the J end lost 5 bases, and 16 bases lay between the germline ends. The CDR3 bases are TGTGCCAGCAGCCGAACCGGGAAAGAGGAGACCCAGTACTTC. It codes for CASSRTGKEETQYF.

This clone was recorded a few times. The chain links TRBV9 to TRBJ2-1; 9 positions agree with TRBD2. V dropped 3 bases and J dropped 7; count of bases not matched to a gene: 17. This CDR3 comprises 18 residues. In germline, CDR1 is SGDLS, CDR2 YYNGEE. CDR3 protein: CASSASRPGGRAKNEQFF. CDR3 in DNA: TGTGCCAGCAGCGCATCCCGACCTGGCGGGAGGGCCAAGAATGAGCAGTTCTTC.

This chain joins TRBV4-1 and TRBJ2-1, with TRBD1 as a possible D gene (6 bases). V was cut by 3 bases and J by 9 bases, with 15 bases left in between. CDR1 is MGHRA, CDR2 YSYEKL, per germline. CDR3 length: 14 amino acids. This chain's CDR3 is CASSHLPGDSEQFF. The CDR3, as DNA: TGCGCCAGCAGCCATCTTCCAGGGGATAGTGAGCAGTTCTTC.

The V and J genes are TRBV7-2 and TRBJ1-3; D is uncertain. Germline V gives CDR1 SGHTA, CDR2 FQGNSA. This CDR3 is built from 15 residues. Trimming shortened V by 0 bases and J by 4 bases, and 10 bases separated the two germline ends. This chain's CDR3 is CASSLASRVGNTIYF. The DNA for the CDR3 is TGTGCCAGCAGCTTAGCTTCGAGAGTAGGAAACACCATATATTTT.